The subject of this entry is one T cell receptor (beta chain). What it binds is unknown. The data are from a study of shared clonotypes between healthy human individuals. Study results and limitations: Measured sharing among donors was expected to vary with sequencing depth. Sampling used blood alone; tissue repertoires probably differ.

The material for each subset, its genomic DNA, was split evenly across several immunoSEQ plates. Repertoires were generated with immunoSEQ multiplex PCR, while TCRdb's copy carries only in-frame clones and drops some. The table lists about 1.4 million clones, 95% to 97% of them singletons, with approximately 1.1% in the top ten. In the CD4+ fraction, cells were divided into CD45RA+ naive and CD45RA-negative memory subsets. The clonotype comes from a man aged 25 to 45 in good health. Input material: naive CD4+ T cells sorted from blood. Regarding subset: CD45RA+ positively selected.

The CDR3 reads CASSSGFFNEKLFF. In nucleotides, the CDR3 is TGTGCCAGCAGTTCGGGGTTTTTTAATGAAAAACTGTTTTTT. V gene TRBV28 combines with J gene TRBJ1-4; D unresolved. The germline V and J ends were trimmed by 4 bases and 4 bases, with 10 bases remaining between them. The CDR3 spans 14 residues. The germline V gene has CDR1 MDHEN and CDR2 SYDVKM.